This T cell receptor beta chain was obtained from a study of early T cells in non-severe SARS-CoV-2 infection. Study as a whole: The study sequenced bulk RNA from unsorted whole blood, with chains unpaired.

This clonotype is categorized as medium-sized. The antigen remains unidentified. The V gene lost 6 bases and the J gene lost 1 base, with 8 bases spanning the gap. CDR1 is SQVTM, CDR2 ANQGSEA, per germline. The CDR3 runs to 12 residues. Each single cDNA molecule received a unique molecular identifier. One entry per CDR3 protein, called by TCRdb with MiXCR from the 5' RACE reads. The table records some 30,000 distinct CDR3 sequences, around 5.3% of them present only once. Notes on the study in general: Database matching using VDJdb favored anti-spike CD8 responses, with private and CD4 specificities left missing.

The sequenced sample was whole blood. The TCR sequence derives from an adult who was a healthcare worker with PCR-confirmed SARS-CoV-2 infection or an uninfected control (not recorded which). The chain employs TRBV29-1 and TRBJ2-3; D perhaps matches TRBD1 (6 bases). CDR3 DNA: TGCAGCGTCAGGGGTGGCACAGATACGCAGTATTTT. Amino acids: CSVRGGTDTQYF.